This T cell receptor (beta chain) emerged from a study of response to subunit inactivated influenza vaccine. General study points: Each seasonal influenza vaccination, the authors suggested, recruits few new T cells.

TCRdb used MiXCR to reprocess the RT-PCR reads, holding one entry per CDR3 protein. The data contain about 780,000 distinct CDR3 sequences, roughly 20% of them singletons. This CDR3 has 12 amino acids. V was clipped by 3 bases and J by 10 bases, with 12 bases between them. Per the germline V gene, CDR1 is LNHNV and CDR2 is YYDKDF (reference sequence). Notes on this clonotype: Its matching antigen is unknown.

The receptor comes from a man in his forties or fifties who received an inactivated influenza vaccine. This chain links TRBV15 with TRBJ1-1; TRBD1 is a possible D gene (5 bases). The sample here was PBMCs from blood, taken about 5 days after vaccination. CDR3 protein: CATSRQGMRAFF. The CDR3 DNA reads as TGTGCCACCAGCAGGCAGGGTATGAGAGCTTTCTTT.